These T cell receptor beta chains were read from a single sample in a study of blood T cell repertoires in COVID-19. The protocol was immunoSEQ multiplex PCR, while the TCRdb copy is restricted to in-frame clones and leaves out a portion. The table records a few hundred thousand clones, around 92% of them present only once. Sequenced: PBMCs or T cells enriched from blood (not recorded which). The receptors originated from a woman in her 30s who had recovered from COVID-19. CDR3s leave out the opening cysteine and the closing phenylalanine or tryptophan. The order of the fields is D gene, V gene, clone size, CDR3 protein. A D gene is named only where the DNA matches it firmly. Only some rows state a clone size, as once, few, many or a class for expanded clones.

TRBD1	TRBV6-5	-	ASNRQGPRYEQY
TRBD1	TRBV19	-	ASSLRTGRPF
-	TRBV4-3	-	ASSQGYQAGGEKLF
-	TRBV4-2	-	ASSQDGPDGSGFGYEQY
TRBD1	TRBV4-1	-	ASSQAQGRGVEQY
TRBD2	TRBV7-9	once	ASSTGTSGVEQY
TRBD2	TRBV6-2/TRBV6-3	-	ASSYASSGSYSREQF
-	TRBV27	once	ASSRARGGGNTEAF
-	TRBV28	-	ASSREQGGQPQH
-	TRBV4-1	-	ASSQDVNRRYEQY
TRBD2	TRBV27	-	ASSPRDLAGTYNEQF
TRBD1	TRBV18	-	ASSIRPAGQGVSEAF
-	TRBV27	-	ASSLQGNLDTEAF
TRBD2	TRBV27	-	ASSLHLIAGGPLTGELF
TRBD1	TRBV6-1	-	ASRDGTGGNQPQH
-	TRBV27	-	ASSLKPLGAYEQY
-	TRBV13	-	ASSPPSPRAAYEQY
-	TRBV29-1	few	SVVRGTYGYT
TRBD2	TRBV25-1	-	ASSDYSGTDLGTQY
-	TRBV28	-	ASSLDGGINTEAF
-	TRBV14	-	ATLTGQPNTEAF
-	TRBV3-1/TRBV3-2	-	ASSPRRGSYEQY
TRBD1	TRBV19	-	ASSMGQGYNEQF
TRBD1	TRBV7-8	-	ASSPTPGGAGQPQH
TRBD1	TRBV12-5	-	ASGLGRPGQPHYGYT
-	TRBV28	few	ASSLSRQETQY
-	TRBV27	-	ASSLRFLVQDTQY
-	TRBV19	-	ASSLRTVSGNTIY
-	TRBV18	-	ASSPDRNQPQH
TRBD2	TRBV5-1	-	ASSFLGSGSPDTQY
-	TRBV13	-	ASSLVGTEYEQF
-	TRBV6-6	-	ASSPSGREAYEQY
TRBD1	TRBV7-9	-	ASSYVGTVQYNEQF
-	TRBV20-1	-	SGEENYGYT
TRBD2	TRBV3-1/TRBV3-2	-	ASSQESLAGETQY
-	TRBV7-2	-	ASSLANPSGEQY
-	TRBV29-1	once	SVEVPGFEAF
TRBD1	TRBV3-1/TRBV3-2	-	ASSRQGDQPQH
-	TRBV28	-	ASSPPTGAGIYEQY